This T cell receptor beta chain is from a study of T cells in Graves' hyperthyroidism and ophthalmopathy. This clonotype occurred a few times. Researchers amplified the TCR beta CDR3 regions from RNA transcripts. Primed by the HTBI set, a first-round RT-PCR was run on the TCR CDR3. From the multiplex PCR reads, TCRdb called clonotypes with MiXCR, one entry per CDR3 protein. Among around 620,000 distinct CDR3 sequences listed, about 45% were seen once. This TCR derives from an adult woman with Graves' disease, either hyperthyroidism or ophthalmopathy (not recorded which). Material for sequencing was peripheral blood or thyroid tissue (not recorded which).

In DNA form, the CDR3 reads TGTGCCAGCATCCCGCGACTAGGCAACGAGCAGTACTTC. As protein: CASIPRLGNEQYF. V and J are TRBV7-8 and TRBJ2-7, with D maybe TRBD2 (6 bases). Trimming removed 7 bases from V and 5 bases from J, with 15 bases in between. The CDR3 totals 13 residues. From germline, CDR1 is SGHVS and CDR2 FQNEAQ. The whole variable domain, remainder taken from reference TRBV7-8 and TRBJ2-7, is GAGVSQSPRYKVAKRGQDVALRCDPISGHVSLFWYQQALGQGPEFLTYFQNEAQLDKSGLPSDRFFAERPEGSVSTLKIQRTQQEDSAVYLCASIPRLGNEQYFGPGTRLTVT.